This TCR beta chain was captured in a study of human CD8 memory T cell subsets. Study results and caveats: Diversity was similarly high in stem-like memory and precursor exhausted T cells, which was not the case for effector memory cells.

On this clonotype: The antigen is unknown.

PBMC were obtained from the buffy coats of healthy donors. CD8+ T cells were isolated by negative magnetic selection. Per subset, duplicate vials of some 160,000 sorted CD8+ T cells supplied RNA. CDR3 length: 12 residues. The germline V gene encodes CDR1 SQVTM and CDR2 ANQGSEA. UMI-labeled 5' RACE yielded the TCR beta libraries. TCRdb reworked the 5' RACE reads into one entry per CDR3 protein, no DNA. The specimen's table records 7,200 or so distinct CDR3 sequences. The TCR sequence derives from a human donor in good health. This chain connects TRBV29-1 to TRBJ1-2. What was sequenced was CD8+ T cells from PBMCs. The chain's CDR3 is CSAGGEDYGYTF. The whole variable domain, filled in from reference TRBV29-1 and TRBJ1-2, reads SAVISQKPSRDICQRGTSLTIQCQVDSQVTMMFWYRQQPGQSLTLIATANQGSEATYESGFVIDKFPISRPNLTFSTLTVSNMSPEDSSIYLCSAGGEDYGYTFGSGTRLTVV.